The rows below give T cell receptor beta chains drawn from one sample of a study of OX40 agonist ivuxolimab in advanced cancers. Method: immunoSEQ multiplex PCR; TCRdb's copy keeps in-frame clones and lacks some. The table includes tens of thousands of clones, about 85% detected once. The material was CD4+ or CD8+ T cells sorted from blood, obtained in a trial of the OX40 agonist ivuxolimab. The receptor source for this set is an adult with an advanced solid tumor such as melanoma, head and neck, liver or kidney cancer. The CDR3 runs from the conserved cysteine through the conserved F or W. Each record gives: clone size, J gene, D gene, V gene, CDR3 DNA, CDR3 protein. The D gene is left open where the match is weak. Size is stated for part of the rows, as once, few or many counts, or as a class when the clone is expanded.

size: .; J: TRBJ2-1; D: TRBD2; V: TRBV4-3; DNA: TGCGCCAGCAGCCAAGAGGCTCCTAGCGGGAGTTTCGGTGAGCAGTTCTTC; CDR3: CASSQEAPSGSFGEQFF
size: .; J: TRBJ2-1; D: TRBD2; V: TRBV30; DNA: TGTGCCTGTACTGGCGGGGTAGCGGGGTCTAAGACCTACAATGAGCAGTTCTTC; CDR3: CACTGGVAGSKTYNEQFF
size: few; J: TRBJ1-2; D: TRBD1; V: TRBV7-2; DNA: TGTGCCAGCAGCCGAGACAGGGGGGTCTATGGCTACACCTTC; CDR3: CASSRDRGVYGYTF
size: once; J: TRBJ1-1; D: .; V: TRBV6-1; DNA: TGTGCCAGCAGTGAAGGTCCGGTATTGAACACTGAAGCTTTCTTT; CDR3: CASSEGPVLNTEAFF
size: .; J: TRBJ2-2; D: .; V: TRBV6-1; DNA: TGTGCCAGCAGGGGGAAGACAGCGGGCACCGGGGAGCTGTTTTTT; CDR3: CASRGKTAGTGELFF
size: .; J: TRBJ2-5; D: .; V: TRBV15; DNA: TGTGCCACCAGCAGAGATATAGACGGTGAGCAGTACTTC; CDR3: CATSRDIDGEQYF
size: .; J: TRBJ1-1; D: .; V: TRBV2; DNA: TGTGCCAGCATGCCCGGGGTTTTTAGCACTGAAGCTTTCTTT; CDR3: CASMPGVFSTEAFF
size: .; J: TRBJ1-2; D: TRBD1; V: TRBV2; DNA: TGTGCCAGCCGTATAAGACAGGGGGTTACCTATGGCTACACCTTC; CDR3: CASRIRQGVTYGYTF
size: .; J: TRBJ1-2; D: .; V: TRBV7-2; DNA: TGTGCCAGCAGCTCAGAGACGGGCAATCTATATGGCTACACCTTC; CDR3: CASSSETGNLYGYTF
size: few; J: TRBJ2-4; D: .; V: TRBV11-3; DNA: TGTGCCAGCAGCCAAGGAGCAAACAACATTCAGTACTTC; CDR3: CASSQGANNIQYF
size: .; J: TRBJ1-2; D: TRBD1; V: TRBV6-5; DNA: TGTGCCAGCAGTTACTTCCGGGACAGGCCTGGCTACACCTTC; CDR3: CASSYFRDRPGYTF
size: once; J: TRBJ1-1; D: .; V: TRBV5-1; DNA: TGCGCCAGCAGGCTTCAGGGGTTAGGCACTGAAGCTTTCTTT; CDR3: CASRLQGLGTEAFF
size: .; J: TRBJ2-1; D: .; V: TRBV15; DNA: TGTGCCACCAGCAGACGATGGCGGGAGCAGTTCTTC; CDR3: CATSRRWREQFF
size: .; J: TRBJ2-3; D: TRBD1; V: TRBV5-8; DNA: TGTGCCAGCAGCATATGGACAGGGGGCCAAGATACGCAGTATTTT; CDR3: CASSIWTGGQDTQYF
size: .; J: TRBJ2-5; D: .; V: TRBV9; DNA: TGTGCCAGCAGCGTAGGGGGAGGTAACGGTGGAGAGACCCAGTACTTC; CDR3: CASSVGGGNGGETQYF
size: .; J: TRBJ1-2; D: .; V: TRBV9; DNA: TGTGCCAGCAGCGTAGCGCCCCTCGAGAATGGCTACACCTTC; CDR3: CASSVAPLENGYTF
size: few; J: TRBJ2-7; D: TRBD1; V: TRBV19; DNA: TGTGCCAGTAGTCTGACAGGGGGCTCCTACGAGCAGTACTTC; CDR3: CASSLTGGSYEQYF
size: .; J: TRBJ1-6; D: .; V: TRBV4-3; DNA: TGCGCCAGCAGCCAAGTTTGGGATAAACTCCTTAGGTCCTATAATTCACCCCTCCACTTT; CDR3: CASSQVWDKLLRSYNSPLHF
size: .; J: TRBJ1-2; D: TRBD1; V: TRBV2; DNA: TGTGCCAGCAGTGAATACCAGGGGGATGGCTACACCTTC; CDR3: CASSEYQGDGYTF
size: .; J: TRBJ1-3; D: TRBD1; V: TRBV5-1; DNA: TGCGCCAGCAGGCCGACAGGGGGAACTGGAAACACCATATATTTT; CDR3: CASRPTGGTGNTIYF
size: few; J: TRBJ2-5; D: TRBD1; V: TRBV5-1; DNA: TGCGCCAGCAGCTTAAACACAGGGGGCCAAGAGACCCAGTACTTC; CDR3: CASSLNTGGQETQYF
size: few; J: TRBJ2-5; D: TRBD2; V: TRBV18; DNA: TGTGCCAGCTCACCCCTTTTCGGGAGGGAGGAAGAGACCCAGTACTTC; CDR3: CASSPLFGREEETQYF
size: .; J: TRBJ1-5; D: .; V: TRBV12-5; DNA: TGTGCTAGTGGTTTGTACGGGGCCAGGGGAAATCAGCCCCAGCATTTT; CDR3: CASGLYGARGNQPQHF
size: once; J: TRBJ1-2; D: .; V: TRBV6-5; DNA: TGTGCCAGCAGTTACGGGGAGTCAGCTAACTATGGCTACACCTTC; CDR3: CASSYGESANYGYTF
size: .; J: TRBJ1-5; D: TRBD1; V: TRBV5-5; DNA: TGTGCCAGCAGCTTGGGGACAGGGGACAATCAGCCCCAGCATTTT; CDR3: CASSLGTGDNQPQHF
size: .; J: TRBJ2-4; D: .; V: TRBV21-1; DNA: TGTGCCAGCAGCAAGAGACAGCTCGCCGTAGCCAAAAACATTCAGTACTTC; CDR3: CASSKRQLAVAKNIQYF
size: once; J: TRBJ2-7; D: TRBD2; V: TRBV4-2; DNA: TGTGCCAGCAGCCAAGACGCGGGAGGCACCTACGAGCAGTACTTC; CDR3: CASSQDAGGTYEQYF